This T cell receptor (beta chain) was sequenced in a study of glioma-infiltrating T cells after dendritic cell vaccination. V lost 3 bases, J lost 2 bases, and 4 bases stayed unmatched. Germline CDR1 reads GTSNPN; CDR2 reads SVGIG (reference sequence). The CDR3 extends over 15 amino acids. Time point meaning: after dendritic cell vaccination, including at tumor progression/relapse. Selection required adequate fresh-frozen tumor tissue plus more than two years' survival data. Generated by immunoSEQ multiplex PCR, the TCRdb table keeps only in-frame clones and is missing some. The data hold approximately 48,000 clones, with 89% observed a single time.

The clonotype was recovered from a human donor with glioblastoma. The sample in question was blood, obtained after dendritic cell vaccination. This chain uses TRBV30 with TRBJ1-5; 10 bases match TRBD1. The CDR3, as DNA: TGTGCCTGGAGGGGGGGGACAGGGGGCAATCAGCCCCAGCATTTT. This encodes CAWRGGTGGNQPQHF.